This T cell receptor beta chain emerged from a study of CD8+ T cells in alopecia areata. Study results and limitations: The study found that many expanded lesional clones persisted in scalp and blood during tofacitinib. Lesional tissue from the scalp (especially in alopecia totalis/universalis) showed higher clonality than normal scalp.

Germline CDR1 GTSNPN, CDR2 SVGIG (reference sequence). V dropped 3 bases and J dropped 4; count of bases not matched to a gene: 5. CDR3 length equals 15 residues. This clone was counted between two and nine times. Its antigen remains unknown. The treatment: oral pan-JAK inhibitor, 5-10 mg twice daily. Following extraction, RNA underwent reverse transcription to cDNA, which served as the sequencing template. TCRdb keeps only in-frame clones here, not all; method: immunoSEQ multiplex PCR. This sample carries about 180,000 clones, roughly 50% of them seen once, and the ten largest clones take roughly 10%.

The sequence derives from a human donor with alopecia areata. V usage is TRBV30 and J usage is TRBJ2-1; 11 nucleotides agree with TRBD1. The sample was CD8+ T cells sorted from blood, taken at week 24, from a patient treated with tofacitinib. CDR3 sequence (DNA): TGTGCCTGGAGCGCCGGGACAGGGGGATACAATGAGCAGTTCTTC. Translation gives CAWSAGTGGYNEQFF.